The source of this T cell receptor beta chain is a study of CD8 T cells in Susac syndrome. Germline CDR1 and CDR2: SGHTA and FQGNSA. The V gene end was trimmed by 5 bases and the J gene end by 3 bases; junction bases not matched to a gene: 8. The CDR3 runs to 16 residues. The multiple sclerosis control group consisted of treatment-naive patients whose relapsing-remitting disease, which was either stable or active, fulfilled revised McDonald criteria. With random hexamers, roughly 0.45 to 1 ug RNA was reverse transcribed. It was immunoSEQ multiplex PCR that amplified TCR beta CDR3 across 54 Vbeta and 13 Jbeta. One entry per CDR3 protein, called by TCRdb with MiXCR from the immunoSEQ multiplex PCR reads. The table includes about 300,000 distinct CDR3 sequences, 92% detected once.

The sequence was collected from a human donor with multiple sclerosis. V gene TRBV7-2 combines with J gene TRBJ1-4; 8 nucleotides align to TRBD1. Source material: CD4+ T cells from PBMCs. The DNA for the CDR3 is TGTGCCAGCAGCCTCTCCGGGACAGGCTCTAATGAAAAACTGTTTTTT. It encodes CASSLSGTGSNEKLFF.